This T cell receptor beta chain was captured by sequencing in a study of CD8+CD57+ T cells in acquired aplastic anemia. J lost 7 bases, V lost 5 bases, and 9 bases had no gene match. In germline, CDR1 is LNHDA, CDR2 SQIVND (reference sequence). This CDR3 is 14 amino acids long. General study results and limits: Patients had around 30 CD8+ CDR3 sequences in common with controls (the shared set).

CD8+CD57+ cell expansion had been shown by flow cytometry in patients chosen for sequencing. Patients, without exception, had severe acquired aplastic anemia. Prior therapy had not been administered to any patient at the time of blood sampling. TCR beta VDJ and CDR3 were profiled, and genomic DNA was the template. One entry per CDR3 protein, called by TCRdb with MiXCR from the reads. The repertoire holds 200,000 to 250,000 distinct CDR3 sequences, roughly 45% seen once, with 20% in the top ten. About this clonotype: No antigen is known for it.

The rearrangement links TRBV19 to TRBJ2-7, with 9 bases matching TRBD1. The specimen sequenced was sorted CD4+, CD8+, or CD8+CD57+ T cells (not recorded which) from PBMCs. This TCR came from a human donor with aplastic anemia. The CDR3 loop reads CASSQQGAVNEQYF. In DNA form, the CDR3 reads TGTGCCAGTAGTCAACAGGGGGCGGTCAATGAGCAGTACTTC.